One sample yielded the 7 T cell receptor beta chains listed below, sequenced in a study of response to subunit inactivated influenza vaccine. TCRdb re-called the RT-PCR reads through MiXCR, storing one row per CDR3 protein. This sample yields 500,000 or so distinct CDR3 sequences, of which 16% are seen a single time; approximately 3% belongs to the top ten. Sample: CD4+ T cells sorted from PBMCs, taken less than 30 months after vaccination. The receptors derive from a man between 50 and 70 years old who received an inactivated influenza vaccine.

This clonotype was observed a handful of times. The V call is TRBV6-2 or TRBV6-3, the J call TRBJ2-1; 9 bases match TRBD2. This CDR3 has 16 amino acids. Losses at the gene ends were 4 bases for V and 2 bases for J; bases not matched to a gene: 6. The germline CDR1 and CDR2 sequences are MNHEY and SVGEGT. The CDR3 loop reads CASSSGTSLAYNEQFF. The CDR3 bases are TGTGCCAGCAGTTCCGGGACTAGCCTAGCCTACAATGAGCAGTTCTTC.

The gene calls are TRBV27 and TRBJ2-7; the D gene is possibly TRBD1 (6 bases). The CDR3 sequence is 16 residues long. CDR1 is MNHEY, CDR2 SMNVEV, per germline (reference sequence). V was pared by 0 bases and J by 3 bases, with 15 bases between. CDR3 in amino acids: CASSLSFTGTNYEQYF. As DNA, the CDR3 is TGTGCCAGCAGTTTATCCTTTACGGGGACAAACTACGAGCAGTACTTC.

This clonotype has more than one count but fewer than ten. This sequence joins TRBV9 and TRBJ2-2, with 8 bases fitting TRBD2. Germline CDR1 is SGDLS and CDR2 is YYNGEE. This CDR3 has 17 residues. V shed 1 base, J shed 3 bases, and the junction held 8 bases outside the gene matches. The CDR3 loop is CASSVTSGATYTGELFF. The CDR3 region has the DNA TGTGCCAGCAGCGTAACTAGCGGAGCAACTTACACCGGGGAGCTGTTTTTT.

The chain employs TRBV4-2 and TRBJ2-1; 11 bases are shared with TRBD2. There are 17 residues in the CDR3. With V trimmed by 10 bases and J by 0 bases, 11 bases remained unmatched. The germline V gene has CDR1 LGHNA and CDR2 YNFKEQ. The CDR3 coding sequence is TGTGCCACTGGGGCTAGCGGGAGGCCCGGCTCCTACAATGAGCAGTTCTTC. It is translated as CATGASGRPGSYNEQFF.

This clonotype was seen many times. This chain joins TRBV27 and TRBJ1-5; no clear D. The V end was cut by 5 bases, the J end by 5 bases, with 10 bases between. CDR1 MNHEY and CDR2 SMNVEV come from the germline V gene (reference sequence). The CDR3 contains 13 residues. The CDR3: CASSLNMDQPQHF. The CDR3 DNA reads as TGTGCCAGCAGTCTCAATATGGATCAGCCCCAGCATTTT.

V is TRBV5-1 and J is TRBJ1-4; no clear D gene. The V gene's germline CDR1 is SGHRS and CDR2 YFSETQ. This CDR3 spans 12 amino acids. The germline V and J ends were trimmed by 5 bases and 5 bases, with 7 bases remaining between them. This CDR3 is CASRAQNEKLFF. The CDR3 coding sequence is TGCGCCAGCAGGGCCCAAAATGAAAAACTGTTTTTT.

In this sample, this clonotype turned up many times. The chain is built from TRBV7-9 and TRBJ1-1; the D is unclear. CDR1 and CDR2 from the germline V gene are SEHNR and FQNEAQ (reference sequence). This CDR3 has 15 amino acids. Trimming took 5 bases from V and 1 from J, leaving 14 bases between them. CDR3 in amino acids: CASSPSGAWNTEAFF. The DNA for the CDR3 is TGTGCCAGCAGCCCGTCGGGCGCCTGGAACACTGAAGCTTTCTTT.